This T cell receptor beta chain originates from a study of T cells after yellow fever vaccination. Study-wide findings and caveats: Although the secondary response was weaker, it peaked faster, at day 5 versus 15. At 95% to 98% for CD4 and approximately 88% for CD8, most primary-vaccination clones showed up again after the booster. The appearance of a small share of clonotypes in both CD4 and CD8 compartments was observed. FACS-sorted repertoires might harbor abundant contaminating clonotypes from the bulk population.

CDR1 and CDR2 (germline): DFQATT, SNEGSKA (reference sequence). The V and J ends lost 3 bases and 3 bases respectively, with 15 bases between them. This CDR3 has 14 residues. Details on this clonotype: The antigen remains unidentified.

TCRdb reanalysed the 5' RACE reads using MiXCR and keeps one entry per CDR3 protein. This sample yields about 240,000 distinct CDR3 sequences, of which 6.9% are seen a single time; about 0.9% belongs to the top ten. Sequences were derived from CD4+ T cells sorted from PBMCs, sampled 15 days after the yellow fever booster vaccination. The V and J genes are TRBV20-1 and TRBJ2-7, with D possibly matching TRBD1 (6 bases). This TCR came from a man aged 25-45 years who received the YFV17D yellow fever vaccine. CDR3 DNA: TGCAGTGCTAGTTGGAGTCAAGGGGGCTACGAGCAGTACTTC. Amino acid sequence: CSASWSQGGYEQYF.